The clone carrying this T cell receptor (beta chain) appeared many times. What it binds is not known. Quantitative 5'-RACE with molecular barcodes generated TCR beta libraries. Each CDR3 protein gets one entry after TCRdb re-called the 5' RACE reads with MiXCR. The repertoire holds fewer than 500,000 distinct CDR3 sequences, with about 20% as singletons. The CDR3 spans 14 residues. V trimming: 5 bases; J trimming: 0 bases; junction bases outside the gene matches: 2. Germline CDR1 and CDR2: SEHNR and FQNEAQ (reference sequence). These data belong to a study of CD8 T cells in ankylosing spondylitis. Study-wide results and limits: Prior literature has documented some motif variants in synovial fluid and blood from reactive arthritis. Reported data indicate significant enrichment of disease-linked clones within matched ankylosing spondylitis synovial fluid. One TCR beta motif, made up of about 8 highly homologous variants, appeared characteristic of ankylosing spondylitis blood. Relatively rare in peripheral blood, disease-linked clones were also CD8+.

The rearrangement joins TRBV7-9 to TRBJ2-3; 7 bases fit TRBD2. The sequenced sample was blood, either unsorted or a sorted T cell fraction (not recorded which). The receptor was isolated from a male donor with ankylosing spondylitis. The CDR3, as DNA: TGTGCCAGCAGCATTAGCGGGAGCACAGATACGCAGTATTTT. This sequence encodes CASSISGSTDTQYF.